This TCR beta chain was captured in a study of metastatic and nonmetastatic thyroid tumors. For the study at large: Repertoires of blood and of tissue (tumor or nodule) from malignant and benign thyroid patients were compared. Overall study results and limits: The study reportedly found significantly higher TCR beta diversity in malignant thyroid tumors than benign nodules, in blood and tumor.

All patients reached thyroid surgery having received no treatment beforehand. There are many counts of this clone. What it binds is unknown. TCRdb reassembled clones from the PCR reads with MiXCR. The table lists about 20,000 clones, roughly 15% of them singletons, with 38% in the top ten. Material for sequencing was blood. This TCR derives from a female donor with papillary thyroid cancer or a benign thyroid nodule (not recorded which). Some clones in this sample may be carry-over from other donors' samples.

CDR3 sequence (DNA): TGTGCCAGCAACAACAAGAGACAGGGTGTATACAATGAGCAGTTCTTC. Translation gives CASNNKRQGVYNEQFF. The chain employs TRBV9 and TRBJ2-1, with 7 bases aligning to TRBD1. V trimming: 6 bases; J trimming: 4 bases; junction bases outside the gene matches: 13. CDR3 length: 16 residues. CDR1 is SGDLS and CDR2 is YYNGEE in the germline V gene.